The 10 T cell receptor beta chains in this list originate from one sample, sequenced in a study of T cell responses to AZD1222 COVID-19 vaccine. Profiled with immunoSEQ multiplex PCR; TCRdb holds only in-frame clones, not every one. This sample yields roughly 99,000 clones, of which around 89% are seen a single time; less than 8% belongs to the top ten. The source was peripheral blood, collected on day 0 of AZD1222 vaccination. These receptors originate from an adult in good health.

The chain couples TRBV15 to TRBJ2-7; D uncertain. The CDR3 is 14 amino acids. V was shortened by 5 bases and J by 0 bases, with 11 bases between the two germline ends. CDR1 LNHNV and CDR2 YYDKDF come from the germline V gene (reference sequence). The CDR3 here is CATSFVRSSYEQYF. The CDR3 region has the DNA TGTGCCACCAGCTTCGTGCGCAGCTCCTACGAGCAGTACTTC.

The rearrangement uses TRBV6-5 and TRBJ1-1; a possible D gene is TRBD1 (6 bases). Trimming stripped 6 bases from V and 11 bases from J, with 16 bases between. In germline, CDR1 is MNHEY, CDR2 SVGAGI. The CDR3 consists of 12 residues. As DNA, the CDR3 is TGTGCCAGCAGACCGGACCAGGGGAAGGCTTTCTTT. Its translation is CASRPDQGKAFF.

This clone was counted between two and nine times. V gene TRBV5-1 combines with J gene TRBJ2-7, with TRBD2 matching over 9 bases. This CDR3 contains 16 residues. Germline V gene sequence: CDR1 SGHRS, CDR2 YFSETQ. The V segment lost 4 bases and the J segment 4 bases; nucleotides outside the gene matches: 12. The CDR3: CASSTDDGTSGYEQYF. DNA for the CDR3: TGCGCCAGCAGCACGGACGACGGAACTAGCGGGTACGAGCAGTACTTC.

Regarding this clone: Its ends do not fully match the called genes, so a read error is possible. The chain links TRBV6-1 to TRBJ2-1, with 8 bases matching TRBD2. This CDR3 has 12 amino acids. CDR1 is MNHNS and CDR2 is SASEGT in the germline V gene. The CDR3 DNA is TGTGCCAGCAGTGAAGCGCAGCGGGAGCGGTTCTTC. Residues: CASSEAQRERFF.

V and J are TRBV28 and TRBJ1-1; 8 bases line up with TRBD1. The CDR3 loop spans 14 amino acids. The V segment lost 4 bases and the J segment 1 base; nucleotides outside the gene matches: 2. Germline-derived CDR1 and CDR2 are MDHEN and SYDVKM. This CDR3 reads CASSSGQGNTEAFF. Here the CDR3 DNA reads TGTGCCAGCAGTTCCGGACAGGGGAACACTGAAGCTTTCTTT.

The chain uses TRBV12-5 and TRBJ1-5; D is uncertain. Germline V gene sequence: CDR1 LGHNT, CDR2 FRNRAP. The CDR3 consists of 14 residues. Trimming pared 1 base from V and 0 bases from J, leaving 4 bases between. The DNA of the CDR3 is TGTGCTAGTGGTTTGGCCTATAGCAATCAGCCCCAGCATTTT. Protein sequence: CASGLAYSNQPQHF.

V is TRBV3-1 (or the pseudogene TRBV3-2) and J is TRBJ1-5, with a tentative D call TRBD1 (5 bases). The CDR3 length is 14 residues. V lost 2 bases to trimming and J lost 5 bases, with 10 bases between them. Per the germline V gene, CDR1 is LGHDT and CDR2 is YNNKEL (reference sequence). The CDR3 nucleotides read TGTGCCAGCAGCCAACGCTGGGGGGATCAGCCCCAGCATTTT. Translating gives CASSQRWGDQPQHF.

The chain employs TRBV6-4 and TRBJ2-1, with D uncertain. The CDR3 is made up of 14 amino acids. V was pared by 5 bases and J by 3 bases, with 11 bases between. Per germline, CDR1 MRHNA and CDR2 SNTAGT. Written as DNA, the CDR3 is TGTGCCAGCAGTAACATTAGCCGCTACAATGAGCAGTTCTTC. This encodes CASSNISRYNEQFF.

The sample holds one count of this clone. CDR3 in amino acids: CASSLHGAFNEKLFF. The CDR3 DNA is TGCGCCAGCAGCTTGCACGGGGCCTTTAATGAAAAACTGTTTTTT. J is TRBJ1-4 and V is TRBV5-1; possible D gene TRBD1, 5 bases. Looked up from germline, CDR1 is SGHRS and CDR2 is YFSETQ. Trimming shortened V by 1 base and J by 4 bases, and 11 bases separated the two germline ends. The CDR3 sequence is 15 residues long.

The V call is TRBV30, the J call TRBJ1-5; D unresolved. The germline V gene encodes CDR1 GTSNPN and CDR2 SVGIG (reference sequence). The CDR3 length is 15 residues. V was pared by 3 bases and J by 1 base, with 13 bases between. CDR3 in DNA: TGTGCCTGGAGGTCGGCAGTCGGAAGCAATCAGCCCCAGCATTTT. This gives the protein CAWRSAVGSNQPQHF.